This paragraph covers one T cell receptor beta chain sequence. Its antigen is currently unknown. A read error may explain this, as a much larger clone is one base away. The use of a sample-barcoded 5' primer and a J-beta primer mix characterized a second PCR of roughly 6 to 11 cycles. TCRdb re-called the 5' RACE reads through MiXCR, storing one row per CDR3 protein. This table holds hundreds of thousands of distinct CDR3 sequences, 40% to 45% found once. From germline, CDR1 is KGHSY and CDR2 FQNENV. The CDR3 length is 16 residues. Total RNA amounts of at least 5.5 micrograms were extracted per sample. The entry originates in a study of blood T cells in healthy people across ages. Findings and caveats of the study: The study found more naive CD4+ cells and higher diversity in long-lived than aged donors. Measured against age, TCR beta diversity per million T cells decreased in a roughly linear manner.

The sample comprised blood. The chain combines TRBV16 with TRBJ1-6; unclear D gene. The sequence came from an elderly man in good health. CDR3 in DNA: TGTGCCAGCAGCCAGACCTACACGGTATATAATTCACCCCCCCACTTT. Protein product: CASSQTYTVYNSPPHF.